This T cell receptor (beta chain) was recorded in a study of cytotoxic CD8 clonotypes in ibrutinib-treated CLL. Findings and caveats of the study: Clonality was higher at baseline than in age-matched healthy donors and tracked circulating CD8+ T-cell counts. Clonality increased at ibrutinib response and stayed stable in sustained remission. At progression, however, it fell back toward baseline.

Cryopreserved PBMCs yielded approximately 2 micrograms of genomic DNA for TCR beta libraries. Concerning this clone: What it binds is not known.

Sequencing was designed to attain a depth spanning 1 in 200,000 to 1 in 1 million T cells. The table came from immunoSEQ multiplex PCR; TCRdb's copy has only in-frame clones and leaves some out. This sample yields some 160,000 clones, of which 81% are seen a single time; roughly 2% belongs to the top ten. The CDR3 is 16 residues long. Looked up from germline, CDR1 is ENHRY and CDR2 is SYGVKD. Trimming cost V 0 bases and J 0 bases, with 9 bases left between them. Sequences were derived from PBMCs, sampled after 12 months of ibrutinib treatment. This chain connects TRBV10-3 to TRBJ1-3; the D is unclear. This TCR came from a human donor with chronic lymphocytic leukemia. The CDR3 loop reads CAISESSTISGNTIYF. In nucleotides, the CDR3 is TGTGCCATCAGTGAGTCTTCTACCATCTCTGGAAACACCATATATTTT.